Below, 26 T cell receptor beta chains from the same sample are listed, as sequenced in a study of blood T cell repertoires in COVID-19. Only in-frame clones appear in the TCRdb table, and some are missing; sequencing was by immunoSEQ multiplex PCR. The sample consists of about 260,000 clones, around 93% of them appearing once. Input material: PBMCs or T cells enriched from blood (not recorded which). These receptor sequences come from a man aged 35 to 55 who had been exposed to COVID-19.

This clone was detected a few times. This chain links TRBV4-3 with TRBJ2-7; D is uncertain. The CDR3 has 14 residues. The V and J ends lost 1 base and 3 bases respectively, with 10 bases between them. CDR1 LGHNA and CDR2 YSLEER come from the germline V gene. CDR3 loop: CASSQGRGGYEQYF. CDR3 DNA: TGCGCCAGCAGCCAAGGCAGAGGTGGCTACGAGCAGTACTTC.

This clone was observed a handful of times. The V and J genes are TRBV6-1 and TRBJ2-1; 7 bases line up with TRBD1. Germline lookup yields CDR1 MNHNS and CDR2 SASEGT. Germline trimming cut 1 base from V and 3 bases from J; bases unmatched to any gene: 3. This CDR3 comprises 15 residues. The CDR3 is CASSEEAGGYNEQFF. CDR3 nucleotide sequence: TGTGCCAGCAGTGAAGAGGCAGGGGGCTACAATGAGCAGTTCTTC.

The CDR3 reads CASSENRDRNSPLHF. For the CDR3, the DNA is TGTGCCAGCTCTGAAAACCGGGACAGGAATTCACCCCTCCACTTT. The gene calls are TRBV18 and TRBJ1-6; 8 bases map to TRBD1. This CDR3 comprises 15 residues. With V trimmed by 6 bases and J by 7 bases, 8 bases remained unmatched. Germline lookup yields CDR1 KGHSH and CDR2 LQKENI.

In this sample, this clone turned up once. The chain uses TRBV2 and TRBJ1-2; weak D call: TRBD1 (5 bases). Trimming left V 2 bases short and J 3 bases short, with 19 bases between. This CDR3 is 17 amino acids long. The germline CDR1 and CDR2 sequences are SNHLY and FYNNEI. CDR3 bases: TGTGCCAGCAGTGAAAGGGACTCGAGGATCTCAGACTATGGCTACACCTTC. Its translation is CASSERDSRISDYGYTF.

The chain joins TRBV7-2 to TRBJ2-2, with 10 bases matching TRBD1. Trimming removed 11 bases from V and 6 bases from J; junction bases left unmatched: 9. The CDR3 covers 14 residues. CDR1 and CDR2 (germline): SGHTA, FQGNSA. Written as DNA, the CDR3 is TGTGCCCTGGGGACAGGGGATCGTTCCGGGGAGCTGTTTTTT. This codes for CALGTGDRSGELFF.

The V and J genes are TRBV14 and TRBJ1-1; D remains unclear. The V and J ends lost 4 bases and 1 base respectively, with 7 bases between them. Germline V gene lookup returns CDR1 SGHDN and CDR2 FVKESK. The CDR3 length is 13 residues. The CDR3 is CASSRSRNTEAFF. Here the CDR3 DNA reads TGTGCCAGCAGCCGTTCCAGGAACACTGAAGCTTTCTTT.

Notes on this clone: The junction differs from germline at one of its ends, possibly a read error. The chain is built from TRBV19 and TRBJ1-1; 9 bases align to TRBD1. Germline assignment: CDR1 LNHDA and CDR2 SQIVND (reference sequence). There are 16 residues in the CDR3. The CDR3 is CASSIQPGTGNAEAFF. The CDR3 bases are TGTGCCAGTAGCATTCAGCCCGGGACAGGGAACGCTGAAGCTTTCTTT.

The CDR3 loop is CASSTTQGYNSPLHF. The DNA of the CDR3 is TGTGCCAGCAGCACGACACAGGGCTATAATTCACCCCTCCACTTT. The chain has TRBV5-4 and TRBJ1-6; possible D gene TRBD1, 6 bases. Per germline, CDR1 SGHNT and CDR2 YYREEE (reference sequence). The CDR3 totals 15 residues. The V end lost 4 bases, the J end lost 3 bases, and 11 bases lay between the germline ends.

The CDR3 here is CASSLRGPEQFF. The CDR3 DNA is TGTGCCAGCAGCCTGAGGGGGCCTGAGCAGTTCTTC. The chain is built from TRBV5-5 and TRBJ2-1, with 7 bases that match TRBD1. The CDR3 is 12 residues long. V was pared by 4 bases and J by 9 bases, with 4 bases of the junction left unmatched. Germline V gene data show CDR1 as SGHKS and CDR2 as YYEKEE (reference sequence).

This clone was counted once. Written as DNA, the CDR3 is TGTGCCAGCAGCTTTTCGACAGGTGAAGCTTTCTTT. It codes for CASSFSTGEAFF. V gene TRBV11-2 combines with J gene TRBJ1-1; a weak D match, TRBD1 (6 bases). This CDR3 region has 12 residues. Germline V CDR1 and CDR2: SGHAT, FQNNGV. Between the trimmed V and J ends, which lost 3 bases and 7 bases, there was a span of 9 bases.

The rearrangement uses TRBV19 and TRBJ2-2; D gene unclear. This CDR3 spans 15 amino acids. Germline values: CDR1 LNHDA, CDR2 SQIVND (reference sequence). V was trimmed by 3 bases and J by 5 bases, leaving 13 bases between them. The DNA of the CDR3 is TGTGCCAGTAGTATTTTGCCGGGTGGGACCGGGGAGCTGTTTTTT. It is translated as CASSILPGGTGELFF.

The chain joins TRBV29-1 to TRBJ2-2; D is possibly TRBD1 (6 bases). Germline values: CDR1 SQVTM, CDR2 ANQGSEA. V lost 5 bases and J 1 base, leaving 11 bases between the germline ends. The CDR3 contains 14 residues. This chain's CDR3 is CSVTGTQNTGELFF. The CDR3 DNA reads as TGCAGCGTTACCGGGACACAGAACACCGGGGAGCTGTTTTTT.

V is TRBV6-1 and J is TRBJ2-3, with 7 bases matching TRBD2. V lost 3 bases and J lost 3; bases outside the gene matches: 6. Germline CDR1 and CDR2: MNHNS and SASEGT. The CDR3 is made up of 15 amino acids. In DNA, the CDR3 is TGTGCCAGCAGTGATCGCGGGAGAATGACAGATACGCAGTATTTT. Protein: CASSDRGRMTDTQYF.

The V call is TRBV7-2, the J call TRBJ2-1, with 8 bases lining up with TRBD2. Trimming took 6 bases from V and 0 from J; bases not matched to a gene: 7. CDR1 is SGHTA, CDR2 FQGNSA, per germline. The CDR3 contains 16 residues. CDR3 residues: CASSSQSGSSYNEQFF. For the CDR3, the DNA is TGTGCCAGCAGTTCCCAAAGCGGGAGCTCCTACAATGAGCAGTTCTTC.

The chain is built from TRBV18 and TRBJ1-3; tentatively, D is TRBD1 (5 bases). Looked up from germline, CDR1 is KGHSH and CDR2 is LQKENI. With 4 bases removed from V and 4 bases from J, the gap between germline ends came to 17 bases. The CDR3 contains 16 residues. CDR3 amino acids: CASSRNSQGGGNTIYF. For the CDR3, the DNA is TGTGCCAGCTCACGCAACTCCCAGGGCGGCGGAAACACCATATATTTT.

The V call is TRBV9, the J call TRBJ2-1, with a tentative D call TRBD2 (6 bases). The CDR3 consists of 15 residues. With 6 bases removed from V and 2 bases from J, the gap between germline ends came to 15 bases. Per germline, CDR1 SGDLS and CDR2 YYNGEE. The CDR3 is CASTPSRGPYNEQFF. CDR3 nucleotides: TGTGCCAGCACCCCCTCGCGGGGTCCCTACAATGAGCAGTTCTTC.

The chain employs TRBV11-2 and TRBJ2-5; D is unclear. V dropped 0 bases and J dropped 0 bases, with 8 bases sitting between them. The CDR3 runs to 15 residues. CDR1 and CDR2 (germline): SGHAT, FQNNGV. CDR3 sequence reads: CASSLEWQDQETQYF. The DNA of the CDR3 is TGTGCCAGCAGCTTAGAGTGGCAGGACCAAGAGACCCAGTACTTC.

The CDR3 coding sequence is TGTGCCAGCAGCTTAGCTCCTCTAGCGGGTAACACCGGGGAGCTGTTTTTT. It encodes CASSLAPLAGNTGELFF. The V gene is TRBV7-2, the J gene TRBJ2-2, with TRBD2 identical over 8 bases. Germline V gene sequence: CDR1 SGHTA, CDR2 FQGNSA. This CDR3 is built from 17 residues. Unmatched junction bases numbered 5, after V lost 0 bases and J lost 2 bases.

The rearrangement uses TRBV2 and TRBJ2-5, with D tentatively TRBD2 (6 bases). V was shortened by 6 bases and J by 2 bases, with 10 bases between the two germline ends. CDR1 is SNHLY and CDR2 is FYNNEI in the germline V gene. The CDR3 loop spans 13 amino acids. CDR3 loop: CASSRGWQETQYF. The DNA for the CDR3 is TGTGCCAGCAGCCGGGGGTGGCAAGAGACCCAGTACTTC.

The table lists this clone with a few counts. This chain connects TRBV11-2 to TRBJ2-1, with 9 positions matching TRBD2. The germline V gene encodes CDR1 SGHAT and CDR2 FQNNGV. This CDR3 comprises 15 residues. V trimming: 7 bases; J trimming: 8 bases; junction bases outside the gene matches: 12. Here the CDR3 reads CASMKRAGGPHEQFF. The CDR3 coding sequence is TGTGCCAGCATGAAAAGGGCGGGAGGGCCCCATGAGCAGTTCTTC.

In its sample, this clone was seen a few times. The gene calls are TRBV6-1 and TRBJ1-1; tentatively, D is TRBD1 (6 bases). The CDR3 contains 13 residues. The V gene's germline CDR1 is MNHNS and CDR2 SASEGT. V gave up 0 bases and J gave up 4 bases, with 6 bases separating them. CDR3 sequence reads: CASSEAGGTEAFF. Here the CDR3 DNA reads TGTGCCAGCAGTGAAGCAGGGGGCACTGAAGCTTTCTTT.

The table lists this clone with a count of one. This rearrangement joins TRBV28 to TRBJ1-1; weak D call: TRBD1 (5 bases). Germline CDR1 is MDHEN and CDR2 is SYDVKM. Trimming shortened V by 6 bases and J by 1 base, and 9 bases separated the two germline ends. CDR3 length: 13 residues. CDR3 amino acids: CASSRGQNTEAFF. CDR3 bases: TGTGCCAGCAGCCGCGGACAGAACACTGAAGCTTTCTTT.

This clone has more than one count but fewer than ten. The CDR3: CASSLRGGEAPYEQYF. CDR3 DNA: TGTGCCAGCAGCCTAAGGGGCGGAGAGGCCCCCTACGAGCAGTACTTC. The chain uses TRBV7-3 and TRBJ2-7, with D possibly matching TRBD1 (5 bases). Germline V gene data show CDR1 as SGHTA and CDR2 as FQGTGA. With 5 bases removed from V and 2 bases from J, the gap between germline ends came to 19 bases. The CDR3 covers 16 residues. The whole variable domain, remainder taken from reference TRBV7-3 and TRBJ2-7, is GAGVSQTPSNKVTEKGKYVELRCDPISGHTALYWYRQSLGQGPEFLIYFQGTGAADDSGLPNDRFFAVRPEGSVSTLKIQRTERGDSAVYLCASSLRGGEAPYEQYFGPGTRLTVT.

The chain carries TRBV15 and TRBJ2-1; D gene ambiguous. V lost 3 bases and J lost 6, with 12 bases in between. This CDR3 is 14 amino acids long. Germline V lookup: CDR1 LNHNV, CDR2 YYDKDF (reference sequence). This CDR3 reads CATSRDLDPNEQFF. CDR3 sequence (DNA): TGTGCCACCAGCAGGGATCTAGATCCCAATGAGCAGTTCTTC.

The chain links TRBV7-9 to TRBJ2-1, with 14 bases matching TRBD2. The ends lost 5 bases at V and 2 bases at J; junction bases unmatched: 11. The CDR3 runs 19 residues. Per the germline V gene, CDR1 is SEHNR and CDR2 is FQNEAQ (reference sequence). Here the CDR3 reads CASSGRLAGGLLTYNEQFF. In DNA, the CDR3 is TGTGCCAGCAGCGGGAGACTAGCGGGAGGGCTCCTTACCTACAATGAGCAGTTCTTC.

This clone came up once. The chain uses TRBV2 and TRBJ1-1; no clear D. The germline V and J ends were trimmed by 7 bases and 0 bases, with 12 bases remaining between them. The CDR3 is 14 residues long. Germline values: CDR1 SNHLY, CDR2 FYNNEI. Here the CDR3 reads CASNEGKMNTEAFF. DNA of the CDR3: TGTGCCAGCAACGAGGGAAAGATGAACACTGAAGCTTTCTTT.